Sequencing of this TCR beta chain was carried out in a study of T-cell memory formation after mild COVID-19. Germline-derived CDR1 and CDR2 are MNHNS and SASEGT. The CDR3 length is 14 residues. The V end lost 5 bases, the J end lost 7 bases, and 15 bases lay between the germline ends. TCRdb processed the 5' RACE reads anew with MiXCR; each CDR3 protein has one entry. The sample has just over 50,000 distinct CDR3 sequences; around 9.7% are singletons. This clonotype turned up a few times. This chain links TRBV6-1 with TRBJ1-5; unclear D gene. This receptor was obtained from an adult woman who had mild COVID-19 (a few samples of this study predate the infection). Cell type and time point are not known. Sequenced material: PBMCs or a T cell subset sorted from them (not recorded which). Here the CDR3 reads CASSPTWIGQPQHF. The CDR3 DNA follows: TGTGCCAGCAGTCCGACTTGGATTGGGCAGCCCCAGCATTTT.